Sequencing of this TCR beta chain was carried out in a study of graft-versus-host responses after intestinal transplantation. Clones were read by immunoSEQ multiplex PCR, and TCRdb kept only the in-frame ones, dropping some. The sample lists roughly 29,000 clones; about 92% were seen once. CDR1 and CDR2 (germline): SGHAT, FQNNGV. V was clipped by 5 bases and J by 0 bases, with 8 bases between them. The CDR3 consists of 13 residues. The sequenced sample was PBMCs, obtained 66 days after intestinal transplant. The chain is built from TRBV11-2 and TRBJ2-7; TRBD2 might be the D (5 bases). The clonotype originates from a human patient who received an intestinal transplant, so some T cells may come from the graft donor. This CDR3 reads CASSHGLSYEQYF. The CDR3 nucleotides are TGTGCCAGCAGCCACGGACTCTCCTACGAGCAGTACTTC.